Sequencing of this T cell receptor beta chain was carried out in a study of T cells after yellow fever vaccination. Study-wide context: Preparing low-cell-number fractions relied on SMART-Seq v4 Ultra Low Input.

Study-wide points: Of the clonotypes, a small share occurred in both CD4 and CD8 compartments.

TCRdb processed the 5' RACE reads anew with MiXCR; each CDR3 protein has one entry. The table has hundreds of thousands of distinct CDR3 sequences, less than 9.5% seen once. Remarks on this clonotype: Its antigen remains unknown.

V was cut by 2 bases and J by 1 base, with 8 bases left in between. This CDR3 has 15 residues. The germline V gene encodes CDR1 MDHEN and CDR2 SYDVKM. This sample comprised PBMCs, obtained roughly 45 days after the first yellow fever vaccination. The chain carries TRBV28 and TRBJ2-2, with TRBD1 as a possible D gene (6 bases). The sequence was obtained from a man between 18 and 29 years old who received the YFV17D yellow fever vaccine. The CDR3 DNA reads as TGTGCCAGCAGTTTAGCAGGGGAGAACACCGGGGAGCTGTTTTTT. Translating it yields CASSLAGENTGELFF.